This T cell receptor (beta chain) was retrieved from a study of T cells after yellow fever vaccination. TCRdb reprocessed the 5' RACE reads via MiXCR and lists one record per CDR3 protein. Of 550,000 to 750,000 distinct CDR3 sequences listed, roughly 14% were seen once; the top ten hold over 11%. As to this clonotype: What it binds is not known.

Overall study results and limits: Bulk-population clonotypes that are abundant could appear as contaminants in FACS-sorted repertoires. Overall, a small share of clonotypes was seen in both CD4 and CD8 compartments. Post-booster repertoires contained most primary-vaccination clones again (roughly 96% CD4, about 90% CD8).

The CDR3 is 14 residues long. The J segment lost 3 bases and the V segment lost 2 bases, leaving 4 bases of the junction unmatched. The V gene's germline CDR1 is ENHRY and CDR2 SYGVKD. Sequencing was performed on PBMCs, taken on the day of the yellow fever booster vaccination. This clonotype originated in a young man who received the YFV17D yellow fever vaccine. J is TRBJ2-7 and V is TRBV10-3, with 7 bases that match TRBD2. The CDR3 DNA reads as TGTGCCATCAGTGAGGGGACTAACCGCTACGAGCAGTACTTC. It translates to CAISEGTNRYEQYF.